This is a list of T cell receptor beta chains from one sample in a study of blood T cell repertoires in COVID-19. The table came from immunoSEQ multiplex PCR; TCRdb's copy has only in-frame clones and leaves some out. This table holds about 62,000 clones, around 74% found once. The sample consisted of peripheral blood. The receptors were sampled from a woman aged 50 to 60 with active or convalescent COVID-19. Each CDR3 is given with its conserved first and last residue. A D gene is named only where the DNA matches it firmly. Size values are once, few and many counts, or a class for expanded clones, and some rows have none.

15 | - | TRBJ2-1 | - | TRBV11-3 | CASSSGVSSYNEQFF | TGTGCCAGCAGCTCCGGGGTTAGCTCCTACAATGAGCAGTTCTTC
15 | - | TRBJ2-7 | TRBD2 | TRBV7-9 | CASSTSGRLSYEQYF | TGTGCCAGCAGCACTAGCGGGAGGCTATCCTACGAGCAGTACTTC
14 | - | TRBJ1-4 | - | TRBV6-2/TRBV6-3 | CASSYLRGAEKLFF | TGTGCCAGCAGTTACCTGCGGGGCGCGGAAAAACTGTTTTTT
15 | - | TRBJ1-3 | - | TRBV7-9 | CASSHGAGAGNTIYF | TGTGCCAGCAGCCACGGGGCGGGGGCTGGAAACACCATATATTTT
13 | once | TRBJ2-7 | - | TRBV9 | CASSPETSYEQYF | TGTGCCAGCAGCCCCGAGACTAGCTACGAGCAGTACTTC
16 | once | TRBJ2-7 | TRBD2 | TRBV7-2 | CASSLTRVAGAYEQYF | TGTGCCAGCAGCTTGACGAGGGTAGCGGGAGCCTACGAGCAGTACTTC
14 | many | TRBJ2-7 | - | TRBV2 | CASSLNRGRDEQYF | TGTGCCAGCAGCCTGAACCGCGGGCGGGACGAGCAGTACTTC
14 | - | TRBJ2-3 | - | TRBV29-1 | CSVDAGARTDTQYF | TGCAGCGTTGACGCCGGAGCCCGCACAGATACGCAGTATTTT
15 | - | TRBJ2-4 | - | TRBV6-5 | CASSYSTGSKNIQYF | TGTGCCAGCAGTTACTCAACAGGGTCAAAAAACATTCAGTACTTC
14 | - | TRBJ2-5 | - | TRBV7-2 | CASSSRLVKETQYF | TGTGCCAGCAGCTCTCGACTAGTTAAAGAGACCCAGTACTTC
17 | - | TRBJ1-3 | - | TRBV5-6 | CASSRGGRLASGNTIYF | TGTGCCAGCAGCCGGGGAGGCAGATTAGCCTCTGGAAACACCATATATTTT
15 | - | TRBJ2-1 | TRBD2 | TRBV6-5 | CASSRALAGGNEQFF | TGTGCCAGCAGTAGGGCGCTAGCGGGAGGGAATGAGCAGTTCTTC
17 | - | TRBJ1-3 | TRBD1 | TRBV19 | CASSRTGSGNSGNTIYF | TGTGCCAGTAGTCGGACAGGGTCTGGGAACTCTGGAAACACCATATATTTT
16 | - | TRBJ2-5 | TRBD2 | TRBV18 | CASSPKGSGTGETQYF | TGTGCCAGCTCCCCGAAGGGAAGCGGGACGGGGGAGACCCAGTACTTC
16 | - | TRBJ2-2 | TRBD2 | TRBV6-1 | CASSERGGANTGELFF | TGTGCCAGCAGTGAAAGGGGAGGGGCAAACACCGGGGAGCTGTTTTTT
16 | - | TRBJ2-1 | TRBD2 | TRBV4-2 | CASSPWGRERYNEQFF | TGTGCCAGCAGCCCGTGGGGGAGGGAACGGTACAATGAGCAGTTCTTC
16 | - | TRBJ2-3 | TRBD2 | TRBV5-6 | CASSESSGSRTDTQYF | TGTGCCAGCAGCGAGAGTAGCGGGAGCAGGACAGATACGCAGTATTTT
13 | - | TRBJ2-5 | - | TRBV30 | CAWSGAIKETQYF | TGTGCCTGGAGTGGGGCTATCAAAGAGACCCAGTACTTC
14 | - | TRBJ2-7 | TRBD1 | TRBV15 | CATSRGQGNYEQYF | TGTGCCACCAGCAGGGGACAGGGGAACTACGAGCAGTACTTC
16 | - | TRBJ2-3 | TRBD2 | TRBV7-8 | CASSLAILAATDTQYF | TGTGCCAGCAGCTTAGCAATCCTAGCGGCCACAGATACGCAGTATTTT
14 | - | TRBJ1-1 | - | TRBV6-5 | CASSPTTMNTEAFF | TGTGCCAGCAGCCCCACAACCATGAACACTGAAGCTTTCTTT
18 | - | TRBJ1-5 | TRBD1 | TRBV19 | CASSGTGGATHNNQPQHF | TGTGCCAGTTCCGGGACAGGGGGCGCAACACACAACAATCAGCCCCAGCATTTT
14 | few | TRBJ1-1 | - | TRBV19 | CASIDTGDNTEAFF | TGTGCCAGTATCGACACAGGCGATAACACTGAAGCTTTCTTT
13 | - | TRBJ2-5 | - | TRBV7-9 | CASSLTSGETQYF | TGTGCCAGCAGCTTAACTAGTGGAGAGACCCAGTACTTC
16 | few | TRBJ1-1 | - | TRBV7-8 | CASSLSRGGLNTEAFF | TGTGCCAGCAGCTTAAGTAGGGGGGGCTTGAACACTGAAGCTTTCTTT
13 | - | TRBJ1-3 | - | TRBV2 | CASSDWRGNTIYF | TGTGCCAGCAGTGATTGGCGGGGAAACACCATATATTTT
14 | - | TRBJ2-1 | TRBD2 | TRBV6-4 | CASSETGGPNEQFF | TGTGCCAGCAGTGAAACGGGAGGGCCGAATGAGCAGTTCTTC
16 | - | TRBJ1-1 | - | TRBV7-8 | CASSLGPRPSHTEAFF | TGTGCCAGCAGCTTAGGCCCCAGGCCATCTCACACTGAAGCTTTCTTT
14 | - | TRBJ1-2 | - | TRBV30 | CAWGQGLSTRGYTF | TGTGCCTGGGGCCAGGGACTTTCCACCCGTGGCTACACCTTC
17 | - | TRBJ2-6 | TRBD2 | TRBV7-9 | CASSPNSGGFGANVLTF | TGTGCCAGCAGCCCCAATTCGGGGGGGTTTGGGGCCAACGTCCTGACTTTC
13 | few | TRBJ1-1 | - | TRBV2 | CASSGGENTEAFF | TGTGCCAGCAGTGGAGGAGAGAACACTGAAGCTTTCTTT
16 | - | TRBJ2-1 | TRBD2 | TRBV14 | CASSPWVLAGNNEQFF | TGTGCCAGCAGCCCCTGGGTCTTAGCGGGAAACAATGAGCAGTTCTTC
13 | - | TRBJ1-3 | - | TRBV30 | CALLTGPRDTIYF | TGTGCCCTCCTTACAGGGCCGCGGGACACCATATATTTT
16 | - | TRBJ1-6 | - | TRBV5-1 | CASSLGHRGVDSPLHF | TGCGCCAGCAGCTTGGGACACCGCGGGGTTGATTCACCCCTCCACTTT
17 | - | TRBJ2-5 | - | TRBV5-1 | CASSLWERSGRGETQYF | TGCGCCAGCAGCTTGTGGGAGCGGTCGGGGCGGGGAGAGACCCAGTACTTC
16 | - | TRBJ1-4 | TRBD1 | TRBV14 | CASSQGWTGADEKLFF | TGTGCCAGCAGCCAAGGGTGGACAGGGGCGGATGAAAAACTGTTTTTT
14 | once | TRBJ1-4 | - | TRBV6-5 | CASSYSTRQEKLFF | TGTGCCAGCAGTTACTCGACCCGACAGGAAAAACTGTTTTTT
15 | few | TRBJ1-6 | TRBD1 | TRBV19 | CASSTSRDRNSPLHF | TGTGCCAGTAGTACCTCCCGGGACAGGAATTCACCCCTCCACTTT
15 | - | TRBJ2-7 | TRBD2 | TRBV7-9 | CASSRGLAGVGEQYF | TGTGCCAGCAGCCGAGGACTAGCGGGAGTGGGGGAGCAGTACTTC
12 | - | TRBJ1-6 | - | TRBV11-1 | CASSSSGSPLHF | TGTGCCAGCAGCTCCAGCGGTTCACCCCTCCACTTT
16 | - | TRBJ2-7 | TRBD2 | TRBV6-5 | CASSYGLAGSSYEQYF | TGTGCCAGCAGTTATGGACTAGCGGGGAGCTCCTACGAGCAGTACTTC
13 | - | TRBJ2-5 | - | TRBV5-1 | CASSFSFQETQYF | TGCGCCAGCAGCTTCTCTTTTCAAGAGACCCAGTACTTC
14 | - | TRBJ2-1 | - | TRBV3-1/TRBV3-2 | CASSPYGTYNEQFF | TGTGCCAGCAGCCCCTACGGGACTTACAATGAGCAGTTCTTC
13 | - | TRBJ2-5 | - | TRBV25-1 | CASSETKRETQYF | TGTGCCAGCAGTGAAACCAAGAGGGAGACCCAGTACTTC
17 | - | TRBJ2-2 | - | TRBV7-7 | CASSLVQGTRLTGELFF | TGTGCTAGCAGCTTAGTGCAGGGGACGCGACTCACCGGGGAGCTGTTTTTT
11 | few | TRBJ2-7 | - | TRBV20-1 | CSGSDSYEQYF | TGCAGTGGAAGCGACTCCTACGAGCAGTACTTC
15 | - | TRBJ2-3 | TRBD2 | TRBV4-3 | CASSQLAGRTDTQYF | TGCGCCAGCAGCCAATTAGCGGGAAGAACAGATACGCAGTATTTT
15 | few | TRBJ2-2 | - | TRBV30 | CAWSVYLPGDGELFF | TGTGCCTGGAGTGTGTATCTACCGGGGGACGGGGAGCTGTTTTTT
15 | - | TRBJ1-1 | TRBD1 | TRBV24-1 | CATSDGTGAATEAFF | TGTGCCACCAGTGATGGGACAGGGGCCGCCACTGAAGCTTTCTTT
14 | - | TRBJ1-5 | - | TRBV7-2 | CASSLVGDNQPQHF | TGTGCCAGCAGCTTAGTAGGGGACAATCAGCCCCAGCATTTT
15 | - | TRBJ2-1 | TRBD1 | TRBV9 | CASSHRDSYYNEQFF | TGTGCCAGCAGCCACCGGGACAGCTACTACAATGAGCAGTTCTTC
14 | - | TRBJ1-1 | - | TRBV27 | CASSQLTANTEAFF | TGTGCCAGCAGTCAGCTGACAGCCAACACTGAAGCTTTCTTT
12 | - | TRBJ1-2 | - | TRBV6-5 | CASSPGEGGYTF | TGTGCCAGCAGTCCCGGGGAAGGAGGCTACACCTTC
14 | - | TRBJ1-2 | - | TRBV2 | CASSSDGGLYGYTF | TGTGCCAGCAGTAGCGACGGCGGACTCTATGGCTACACCTTC
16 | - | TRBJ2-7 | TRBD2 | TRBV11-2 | CASSLTRGLAGGEQYF | TGTGCCAGCAGCTTGACCCGGGGACTAGCGGGAGGAGAGCAGTACTTC
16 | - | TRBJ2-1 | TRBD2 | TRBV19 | CASSLSGGRFGNEQFF | TGTGCCAGTAGTCTCTCCGGCGGGAGGTTCGGGAATGAGCAGTTCTTC
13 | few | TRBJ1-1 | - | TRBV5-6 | CASSVVSVRVAFF | TGTGCCAGCAGCGTCGTTAGTGTACGGGTAGCTTTCTTT
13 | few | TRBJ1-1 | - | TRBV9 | CASSQVAGTEAFF | TGTGCCAGCAGCCAGGTGGCGGGGACTGAAGCTTTCTTT
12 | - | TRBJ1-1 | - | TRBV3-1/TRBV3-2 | CASSSTRTEAFF | TGTGCCAGCAGCTCGACACGCACTGAAGCTTTCTTT